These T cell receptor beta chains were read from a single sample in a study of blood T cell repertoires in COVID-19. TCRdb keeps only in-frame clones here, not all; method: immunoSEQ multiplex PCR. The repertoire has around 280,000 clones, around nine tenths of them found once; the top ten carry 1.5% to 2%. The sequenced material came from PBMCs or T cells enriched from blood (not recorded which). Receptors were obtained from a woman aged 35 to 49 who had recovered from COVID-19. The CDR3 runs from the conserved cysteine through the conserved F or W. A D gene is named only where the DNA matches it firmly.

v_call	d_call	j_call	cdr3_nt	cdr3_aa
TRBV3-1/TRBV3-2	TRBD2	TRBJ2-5	TGTGCCAGCAGCCAAAAGGGGCGGGCTAGCGGGGGGATTGCGACCCAGTACTTC	CASSQKGRASGGIATQYF
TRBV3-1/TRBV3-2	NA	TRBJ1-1	TGTGCCAGCAGCCAAGATTTGGGCCACCTCGACACTGAAGCTTTCTTT	CASSQDLGHLDTEAFF
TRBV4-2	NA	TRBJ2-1	TGTGCCAGCAGCCAATTCACCGGGACTGGAATGTACAATGAGCAGTTCTTC	CASSQFTGTGMYNEQFF
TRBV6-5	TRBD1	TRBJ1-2	TGTGCCAGCAACAGGGGAGGATATGACTATGGCTACACCTTC	CASNRGGYDYGYTF
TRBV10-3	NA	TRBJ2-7	TGTGCCATCAGTGCCGGGACACACAACTACGAGCAGTACTTC	CAISAGTHNYEQYF
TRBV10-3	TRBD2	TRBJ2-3	TGTGCCATCAGTGAGGCTAGCGGGGGAGGAGATACGCAGTATTTT	CAISEASGGGDTQYF
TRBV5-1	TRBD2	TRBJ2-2	TGCGCCAGCAGCTTGGCGGGCGGGAGGGCCGCCGGGGAGCTGTTTTTT	CASSLAGGRAAGELFF
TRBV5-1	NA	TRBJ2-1	TGCGCCAGCAGCTTGTCCTTCCTAAGCTCCTACAATGAGCAGTTCTTC	CASSLSFLSSYNEQFF
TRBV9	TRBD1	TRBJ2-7	TGTGCCAGCAGCGGGGGACAGGGATCCTACGAGCAGTACTTC	CASSGGQGSYEQYF
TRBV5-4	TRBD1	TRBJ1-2	TGTGCCAGCAGCCCCCCGACAGGGGGTAAGAGTGGCTACACCTTC	CASSPPTGGKSGYTF
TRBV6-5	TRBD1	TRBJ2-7	TGTGCCAGCAGTTTTCGGACAGGGAGAATGACCTACGAGCAGTACTTC	CASSFRTGRMTYEQYF
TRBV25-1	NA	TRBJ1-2	TGTGCCAGCAGTGAATCGGGGGGAGCGAACTATGGCTACACCTTC	CASSESGGANYGYTF
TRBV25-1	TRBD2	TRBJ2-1	TGTGCCAGCAGTTCAGCGGGAGTCTCTGCGAATGAGCAGTTCTTC	CASSSAGVSANEQFF
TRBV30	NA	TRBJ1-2	TGTGCCTGGATTAACCGGGACACCGGAGGCTATGGCTACACCTTC	CAWINRDTGGYGYTF
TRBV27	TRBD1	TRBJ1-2	TGTGCCAGCAGTCGGGACAGTCGCTATGGCTACACCTTC	CASSRDSRYGYTF
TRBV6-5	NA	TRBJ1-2	TGTGCCAGCAGTTACCTTGGAGGGGCGCGGAACTATGGCTACACCTTC	CASSYLGGARNYGYTF